This entry describes one TCR beta chain. The method was immunoSEQ multiplex PCR; TCRdb's version includes in-frame clones alone and lacks a portion of them. The data show some 73,000 clones, with approximately 86% seen just once and under 15% held by the top ten. The sample is drawn from a study of blood T cell repertoires in COVID-19. V was pared by 6 bases and J by 3 bases, with 6 bases of the junction left unmatched. CDR1 and CDR2 (germline): LGHNT, FRNRAP. The CDR3 consists of 16 residues. This chain uses TRBV12-5 with TRBJ2-2; 11 bases are shared with TRBD1. The specimen sequenced was peripheral blood. The sequence derives from a woman aged 55-69 years with acute or convalescent COVID-19. The CDR3 coding sequence is TGTGCTAGTGGCCGAGGGGGACAGGGGGACACCGGGGAGCTGTTTTTT. Translated: CASGRGGQGDTGELFF.